What follows are 4 T cell receptor beta chains derived from one specimen sequenced in a study of T-cell memory formation after mild COVID-19. MiXCR, applied by TCRdb to the 5' RACE reads, yields one record per CDR3 protein. This table holds approximately 500,000 distinct CDR3 sequences, more than 20% found once. The sequenced material came from PBMCs or a T cell subset sorted from them (not recorded which). The source of these receptors is an adult woman who had mild COVID-19 (a few samples of this study predate the infection). Cell type and time point are not known.

This clonotype showed up just a few times. The chain employs TRBV13 and TRBJ2-2; 8 positions agree with TRBD2. This CDR3 contains 15 residues. The junction had 6 bases not matched to a gene; V was cut back by 2 bases and J by 7 bases. CDR1 is PRHDT and CDR2 is FYEKMQ in the germline V gene (reference sequence). Here the CDR3 DNA reads TGTGCCAGCAGCTTAACGGCGGGAGGTAGCGGGGAGCTGTTTTTT. The encoded protein is CASSLTAGGSGELFF.

The V call is TRBV2, the J call TRBJ2-2, with D maybe TRBD1 (6 bases). From germline, CDR1 is SNHLY and CDR2 FYNNEI. The CDR3 has 14 residues. Trimming shortened V by 11 bases and J by 1 base, and 14 bases separated the two germline ends. CDR3 loop: CAGGQSLNTGELFF. CDR3 nucleotides: TGTGCCGGTGGACAGTCCCTGAACACCGGGGAGCTGTTTTTT.

CDR3 residues: CASSVDPVETQYF. CDR3 sequence (DNA): TGTGCCAGCAGCGTAGATCCAGTGGAGACCCAGTACTTC. The chain joins TRBV9 to TRBJ2-5; no clear D. V gave up 0 bases and J gave up 5 bases, with 8 bases separating them. This CDR3 contains 13 residues. Per the germline V gene, CDR1 is SGDLS and CDR2 is YYNGEE.

This clonotype was seen a few times. The genes are TRBV23-1 and TRBJ2-7, with D possibly being TRBD2 (5 bases). TRBV23-1 is an ORF; its function is uncertain. Trimming stripped 4 bases from V and 5 bases from J, with 33 bases between. The length of the CDR3 is 20 residues. The chain's CDR3 is CASSPHPRLSKKPLGDEQYF. The CDR3 DNA is TGCGCCAGCAGTCCCCACCCACGGTTGTCTAAGAAGCCCTTGGGAGACGAGCAGTACTTC.